The present T cell receptor (beta chain) was sequenced within a study of T cell repertoires in ileal Crohn's disease. About this clone itself: The antigen is unknown.

Study observations and caveats: Compared with non-smokers, active smokers at surgery showed more clonal expansions. High-frequency clones were more common in sorted CD8 than CD4 cells.

Measured with immunoSEQ multiplex PCR; TCRdb has only the in-frame clones, and not every one. The sample lists about 3,100 clones; under 75% were seen once. CDR3 length: 18 residues. From germline, CDR1 is SGHRS and CDR2 YFSETQ. Trimming pared 4 bases from V and 0 bases from J, leaving 17 bases between. The sample's time point: proximal margin of the surgical specimen (macroscopically non-inflamed). Adults with ileal or ileocolonic Crohn's disease and an indication for resection were eligible. The J gene is TRBJ2-6, the V gene TRBV5-1, with TRBD2 as a possible D gene (6 bases). This sequence originates from an adult with Crohn's disease. Material: ileal tissue. As DNA, the CDR3 is TGCGCCAGCAGCCCCACCTCGTGGCGGGACTCTGGGGCCAACGTCCTGACTTTC. Its translation: CASSPTSWRDSGANVLTF.